Following are 28 T cell receptor beta chains from one sample sequenced in a study of blood T cell repertoires in COVID-19. Repertoires were generated with immunoSEQ multiplex PCR, while TCRdb's copy carries only in-frame clones and drops some. The sample has about 4,400 clones; 78% are singletons. The sample comprised peripheral blood. These receptors were collected from a human donor with active or convalescent COVID-19. The donor label of this sample is uncertain.

V is TRBV19 and J is TRBJ2-3, with D unclear. The CDR3 is 14 amino acids. The germline V gene encodes CDR1 LNHDA and CDR2 SQIVND (reference sequence). The V gene lost 1 base and the J gene lost 4 bases, with 9 bases spanning the gap. The DNA for the CDR3 is TGTGCCAGTAGTATAGTATCAGAACCAGATACGCAGTATTTT. Translated, it gives CASSIVSEPDTQYF.

V is TRBV18 and J is TRBJ1-2; D uncertain. The CDR3 is 14 amino acids. Trimming shortened V by 0 bases and J by 5 bases, and 10 bases separated the two germline ends. The V gene's germline CDR1 is KGHSH and CDR2 LQKENI. The CDR3 coding sequence is TGTGCCAGCTCACCACCCACAGAGTCTTATGGCTACACCTTC. Protein sequence: CASSPPTESYGYTF.

The gene calls are TRBV7-2 and TRBJ2-7; 12 bases are a match to TRBD2. The J segment lost 7 bases and the V segment lost 0 bases, leaving 13 bases of the junction unmatched. From germline, CDR1 is SGHTA and CDR2 FQGNSA. There are 18 residues in the CDR3. The CDR3 region has the DNA TGTGCCAGCAGCTTAGCGCCCCTAAAACTAGCGGGGGGTAAGGAGCAGTACTTC. It is translated as CASSLAPLKLAGGKEQYF.

The chain couples TRBV9 to TRBJ2-7; TRBD1 is a possible D gene (5 bases). The CDR3 length is 12 residues. Germline CDR1 reads SGDLS; CDR2 reads YYNGEE. V lost 5 bases and J lost 6, with 12 bases in between. The CDR3 reads CASRADSGEQYF. CDR3 in DNA: TGTGCCAGCAGGGCTGACAGTGGCGAGCAGTACTTC.

V and J are TRBV6-5 and TRBJ1-1, with TRBD1 as a possible D gene (5 bases). Germline V gives CDR1 MNHEY, CDR2 SVGAGI. This CDR3 is 13 amino acids long. Trimming took 8 bases from V and 7 from J, leaving 17 bases between them. In DNA form, the CDR3 reads TGTGCCAGCGGTAAAACCCAGGGTTTTGAAGCTTTCTTT. This encodes CASGKTQGFEAFF.

The chain employs TRBV7-2 and TRBJ2-5, with TRBD2 matching over 7 bases. Looked up from germline, CDR1 is SGHTA and CDR2 is FQGNSA. The V gene end was trimmed by 4 bases and the J gene end by 3 bases; junction bases not matched to a gene: 17. The CDR3 runs to 18 residues. This chain's CDR3 is CASSSPVLAPSGKETQYF. In nucleotides, the CDR3 is TGTGCCAGCAGCTCCCCGGTACTAGCGCCCTCCGGGAAAGAGACCCAGTACTTC.

The DNA for the CDR3 is TGTGCTAGTGGTTCCCGGACTAGATCCACCGGGGAGCTGTTTTTT. Translation: CASGSRTRSTGELFF. The rearrangement joins TRBV12-5 to TRBJ2-2; 7 positions match TRBD2. The CDR3 loop spans 15 amino acids. Germline CDR1 LGHNT, CDR2 FRNRAP. The V segment lost 4 bases and the J segment 4 bases; nucleotides outside the gene matches: 6.

V usage is TRBV7-2 and J usage is TRBJ1-4; D possibly corresponds to TRBD1 (5 bases). V shed 4 bases and J shed 2 bases, with 14 bases lying between them. The CDR3 contains 16 residues. CDR1 is SGHTA, CDR2 FQGNSA, per germline. The CDR3 reads CASSWVGGATNEKLFF. DNA for the CDR3: TGTGCCAGCAGCTGGGTTGGTGGGGCGACTAATGAAAAACTGTTTTTT.

V and J are TRBV15 and TRBJ2-4; the D gene is possibly TRBD1 (6 bases). Germline V gives CDR1 LNHNV, CDR2 YYDKDF (reference sequence). Trimming cost V 0 bases and J 9 bases, with 9 bases left between them. The CDR3 has 13 amino acids. The CDR3 coding sequence is TGTGCCACCAGCAGAGAGGGGGCGAGCATTCAGTACTTC. Its translation: CATSREGASIQYF.

V is TRBV16 and J is TRBJ2-2; the match to TRBD1 covers 8 bases. The CDR3 runs 15 residues. Per germline, CDR1 KGHSY and CDR2 FQNENV. V gave up 3 bases and J gave up 5 bases; unmatched junction bases: 5. The CDR3 reads CASSHLGQGTGELFF. Here the CDR3 DNA reads TGTGCCAGCAGCCACCTCGGACAGGGAACCGGGGAGCTGTTTTTT.

This clone was seen once. V gene TRBV7-9 combines with J gene TRBJ2-7; 7 bases align to TRBD2. This CDR3 has 14 residues. CDR1 and CDR2 from the germline V gene are SEHNR and FQNEAQ (reference sequence). With 2 bases clipped from V and 0 bases from J, the junction kept 1 base outside the gene matches. This CDR3 is CASSLTSASYEQYF. Written as DNA, the CDR3 is TGTGCCAGCAGCTTAACTAGCGCCTCCTACGAGCAGTACTTC. Filled out from reference TRBV7-9 and TRBJ2-7, the complete variable domain reads DTGVSQNPRHKITKRGQNVTFRCDPISEHNRLYWYRQTLGQGPEFLTYFQNEAQLEKSRLLSDRFSAERPKGSFSTLEIQRTEQGDSAMYLCASSLTSASYEQYFGPGTRLTVT.

The chain recombines TRBV9 with TRBJ1-1; possibly TRBD1 for D (6 bases). V gave up 2 bases and J gave up 4 bases, with 15 bases separating them. The CDR3 consists of 15 residues. CDR1 is SGDLS and CDR2 is YYNGEE in the germline V gene. This CDR3 is CASSVLQGRATEAFF. DNA for the CDR3: TGTGCCAGCAGCGTCCTCCAGGGGCGAGCCACTGAAGCTTTCTTT.

The rearrangement links TRBV19 to TRBJ1-5; D unclear. Germline CDR1 reads LNHDA; CDR2 reads SQIVND (reference sequence). The CDR3 length is 14 residues. V lost 4 bases, J lost 3 bases, and 10 bases lay in between. CDR3 in DNA: TGTGCCAGTAGTACCTCGGGGAACAATCAGCCCCAGCATTTT. Residues: CASSTSGNNQPQHF. The whole variable domain, remainder taken from reference TRBV19 and TRBJ1-5, is DGGITQSPKYLFRKEGQNVTLSCEQNLNHDAMYWYRQDPGQGLRLIYYSQIVNDFQKGDIAEGYSVSREKKESFPLTVTSAQKNPTAFYLCASSTSGNNQPQHFGDGTRLSIL.

V usage is TRBV9 and J usage is TRBJ2-1; 12 bases align to TRBD2. The junction had 8 bases not matched to a gene; V was cut back by 4 bases and J by 9 bases. Germline CDR1 reads SGDLS; CDR2 reads YYNGEE. The CDR3 consists of 15 residues. The CDR3 nucleotides are TGTGCCAGCAGCCTCAGGACTAGCGGGAAGGGTGAGCAGTTCTTC. Its translation is CASSLRTSGKGEQFF.

In this sample, this clone turned up once. The chain uses TRBV7-8 and TRBJ1-1; D may be TRBD1 (5 bases). Trimming took 5 bases from V and 5 from J, leaving 15 bases between them. The CDR3 length is 14 residues. Germline values: CDR1 SGHVS, CDR2 FQNEAQ. The CDR3 DNA sequence: TGTGCCAGCAGCCAGATCCGGGGGGGAACTGAAGCTTTCTTT. Its protein product is CASSQIRGGTEAFF.

The chain links TRBV7-9 to TRBJ2-7; maybe TRBD1 (6 bases). Trimming pared 5 bases from V and 3 bases from J, leaving 17 bases between. This CDR3 has 15 amino acids. Germline lookup yields CDR1 SEHNR and CDR2 FQNEAQ (reference sequence). The CDR3 nucleotides are TGTGCCAGCAGCCTACGTACAGGGACCTACTACGAGCAGTACTTC. Translation gives CASSLRTGTYYEQYF.

The genes are TRBV25-1 and TRBJ2-7, with 8 bases aligning to TRBD2. V shed 3 bases, J shed 7 bases, and the junction held 8 bases outside the gene matches. The CDR3 extends over 14 amino acids. CDR1 is MGHDK, CDR2 SYGVNS, per germline. CDR3 residues: CASSEGTRLGEQYF. DNA for the CDR3: TGTGCCAGCAGTGAGGGGACTAGACTAGGGGAGCAGTACTTC.

The chain carries TRBV5-1 and TRBJ2-5; D might be TRBD1 (5 bases). This CDR3 is 14 amino acids long. Germline CDR1 is SGHRS and CDR2 is YFSETQ. The V end lost 4 bases, the J end lost 1 base, and 11 bases lay between the germline ends. In DNA, the CDR3 is TGCGCCAGCAGCGTACCGGACATCCAAGAGACCCAGTACTTC. Its protein is CASSVPDIQETQYF.

This clone was seen a single time. The chain joins TRBV3-1 (or the pseudogene TRBV3-2) to TRBJ2-7; TRBD2 matches 11 bases. The CDR3 runs to 15 residues. Germline V CDR1 and CDR2: LGHDT, YNNKEL (reference sequence). The V gene end was trimmed by 1 base and the J gene end by 6 bases; junction bases not matched to a gene: 5. The CDR3 spells CASSQGALAGGEQYF. The CDR3 DNA reads TGTGCCAGCAGCCAAGGGGCCCTAGCGGGAGGCGAGCAGTACTTC.

This clone was counted a few times. The V call is TRBV10-3, the J call TRBJ2-3; D call uncertain. In germline, CDR1 is ENHRY, CDR2 SYGVKD. The CDR3 consists of 13 residues. Trimming pared 7 bases from V and 4 bases from J, leaving 12 bases between. The CDR3 here is CAIKDSTSDTQYF. CDR3 DNA sequence: TGTGCCATCAAGGATTCGACTTCAGATACGCAGTATTTT.

The rearrangement uses TRBV6-6 and TRBJ1-2, with D possibly matching TRBD1 (5 bases). This CDR3 spans 16 amino acids. V shed 4 bases and J shed 1 base, with 16 bases lying between them. Germline CDR1 is MNHNY and CDR2 is SVGAGI (reference sequence). CDR3 sequence: CASSSNVGGGNYGYTF. Written as DNA, the CDR3 is TGTGCCAGCAGTTCGAATGTGGGGGGTGGTAACTATGGCTACACCTTC.

This sequence joins TRBV28 and TRBJ2-5; tentative D call: TRBD2 (7 bases). The CDR3 runs 14 residues. V gave up 3 bases and J gave up 1 base, with 9 bases separating them. CDR1 and CDR2 (germline): MDHEN, SYDVKM. The CDR3 DNA reads as TGTGCCAGCAGTTTGGGGGGGCCCCAAGAGACCCAGTACTTC. Translating it yields CASSLGGPQETQYF.

The chain joins TRBV6-5 to TRBJ2-2; 7 bases fit TRBD1. CDR1 is MNHEY, CDR2 SVGAGI, per germline. The CDR3 is 14 amino acids. The ends lost 9 bases at V and 6 bases at J; junction bases unmatched: 10. The CDR3 region has the DNA TGTGCCAGTCTCGAACAGGGGCGGGCCGGGGAGCTGTTTTTT. Translated: CASLEQGRAGELFF.

By share of the sample, this clone is medium-sized (0.01 to 0.1%). V is TRBV7-9 and J is TRBJ1-2; 7 nucleotides align to TRBD1. CDR1 is SEHNR, CDR2 FQNEAQ, per germline (reference sequence). The CDR3 is 12 residues long. Trimming at V came to 5 bases and at J to 12 bases, leaving 9 bases not matched to a gene. The CDR3 DNA follows: TGTGCCAGCAGCCCAGGGGGGAATATGAACACCTTC. Translating it yields CASSPGGNMNTF.

The rearrangement links TRBV7-9 to TRBJ1-2; 9 bases match TRBD1. The CDR3 loop spans 16 amino acids. CDR1 is SEHNR and CDR2 is FQNEAQ in the germline V gene (reference sequence). The trim removed 0 bases at V and 1 base at J, leaving 3 bases unmatched. The CDR3 here is CASSLAGGQGNYGYTF. The CDR3 DNA reads as TGTGCCAGCAGCTTAGCCGGGGGACAGGGTAACTATGGCTACACCTTC.

The rearrangement uses TRBV20-1 and TRBJ2-5; 8 nucleotides align to TRBD1. CDR1 DFQATT and CDR2 SNEGSKA come from the germline V gene (reference sequence). The CDR3 runs 14 residues. V gave up 3 bases and J gave up 4 bases; unmatched junction bases: 7. The CDR3 spells CSASPVTGVETQYF. CDR3 coding DNA: TGCAGTGCTAGTCCCGTGACAGGGGTAGAGACCCAGTACTTC.

The chain recombines TRBV14 with TRBJ1-1; no reliable D call. This CDR3 spans 13 amino acids. V lost 1 base and J lost 1, with 4 bases in between. From germline, CDR1 is SGHDN and CDR2 FVKESK. CDR3 region: CASSQGANTEAFF. The CDR3 DNA is TGTGCCAGCAGCCAAGGGGCGAACACTGAAGCTTTCTTT. Full variable domain (remainder filled in from reference TRBV14 and TRBJ1-1): EAGVTQFPSHSVIEKGQTVTLRCDPISGHDNLYWYRRVMGKEIKFLLHFVKESKQDESGMPNNRFLAERTGGTYSTLKVQPAELEDSGVYFCASSQGANTEAFFGQGTRLTVV.

This chain links TRBV11-2 with TRBJ2-7; no clear D gene. The CDR3 runs 11 residues. V shed 7 bases and J shed 2 bases, with 6 bases lying between them. CDR1 is SGHAT and CDR2 is FQNNGV in the germline V gene. CDR3 amino acids: CASTQTYEQYF. CDR3 in DNA: TGTGCCAGCACCCAAACCTACGAGCAGTACTTC.